Shown below are 7 T cell receptor beta chains from a single sample sequenced in a study of human T cells and chemical hapten exposure. Via MiXCR, TCRdb re-called the RACE reads, giving one row per CDR3 protein. In the table there are roughly 380,000 distinct CDR3 sequences, 4.5% to 5.5% of which are singletons. Time point specified: pre-sensitization, week 0. The treatment denotes: therapeutic diphenylcyclopropenone sensitization with weekly scalp DPC. The source was whole blood, collected in connection with sensitization to the hapten diphenylcyclopropenone (DPC). These TCRs come from a woman between 50 and 59 years old with alopecia areata. Some clones in this sample may be carry-over from other donors' samples.

This clonotype occurred many times. This rearrangement joins TRBV12-3 or TRBV12-4 to TRBJ2-5; D is possibly TRBD2 (6 bases). This CDR3 region has 13 residues. V gave up 3 bases and J gave up 3 bases, with 8 bases separating them. The CDR3 region has the DNA TGTGCCAGCAGTTTGTGGGGGGAAGAGACCCAGTACTTC. It yields the protein CASSLWGEETQYF.

The sample holds a few counts of this clonotype. The chain has TRBV12-3 or TRBV12-4 and TRBJ2-1; TRBD2 matches 8 bases. Losses at the gene ends were 6 bases for V and 7 bases for J; bases not matched to a gene: 17. This CDR3 comprises 17 residues. The CDR3: CASSPHTRAGVVNEQFF. CDR3 nucleotide sequence: TGTGCCAGCAGCCCTCACACTAGAGCGGGAGTTGTTAATGAGCAGTTCTTC.

This clonotype was seen at least ten times. V is TRBV6-1 and J is TRBJ2-7; D not certain. Per the germline V gene, CDR1 is MNHNS and CDR2 is SASEGT. This CDR3 spans 14 amino acids. Deletions cut 1 base from V and 2 bases from J, with 9 bases between. The CDR3 loop reads CASSEETFAYEQYF. In DNA form, the CDR3 reads TGTGCCAGCAGTGAAGAGACATTCGCCTACGAGCAGTACTTC.

The table lists this clonotype with many counts. The chain joins TRBV3-1 to TRBJ1-5; TRBD1 might be the D (6 bases). The CDR3 spans 18 residues. With 0 bases removed from V and 0 bases from J, the gap between germline ends came to 15 bases. Germline V CDR1 and CDR2: LGHDT, YNNKEL (reference sequence). CDR3 sequence (DNA): TGTGCCAGCAGCCAAGACTTCTCAGGGGCCACTAGCAATCAGCCCCAGCATTTT. This translates into CASSQDFSGATSNQPQHF. Supplemented by reference TRBV3-1 and TRBJ1-5, the full variable domain reads DTAVSQTPKYLVTQMGNDKSIKCEQNLGHDTMYWYKQDSKKFLKIMFSYNNKELIINETVPNRFSPKSPDKAHLNLHINSLELGDSAVYFCASSQDFSGATSNQPQHFGDGTRLSIL.

This clonotype was recorded at least ten times. The V call is TRBV2, the J call TRBJ2-5; 7 nucleotides agree with TRBD2. Trimming cost V 10 bases and J 4 bases; bases outside gene matches: 6. This CDR3 contains 12 residues. Germline CDR1 and CDR2: SNHLY and FYNNEI. The CDR3 nucleotides read TGTGCCACCCGGCGGGGGTTAGAGACCCAGTACTTC. Translating it yields CATRRGLETQYF.

Only a few counts were recorded for this clonotype. The rearrangement links TRBV7-9 to TRBJ2-7, with D uncertain. Germline CDR1 and CDR2: SEHNR and FQNEAQ (reference sequence). This CDR3 is 16 amino acids long. V was pared by 4 bases and J by 2 bases, with 18 bases between. Here the CDR3 reads CASSSSDVAAAYEQYF. In nucleotides, the CDR3 is TGTGCCAGCAGCTCGAGCGATGTGGCGGCCGCCTACGAGCAGTACTTC.

This clonotype was detected ten times or more. V gene TRBV21-1 combines with J gene TRBJ2-5; TRBD1 was called by the table and not checked on the DNA. TRBV21-1 is given as a pseudogene. CDR3 length equals 14 residues. The CDR3 is CASSKCKGRETQYF. The CDR3 region has the DNA TGTGCCAGCAGCAAATGTAAGGGACGGGAGACCCAGTACTTC.